The clone carrying this TCR beta chain was seen more than once but under ten times. The sample comes from a study of T-cell memory formation after mild COVID-19. TCRdb independently ran MiXCR on the 5' RACE reads; one entry per CDR3 protein. The data show 200,000 to 250,000 distinct CDR3 sequences, around 9.5% seen once. V lost 6 bases and J lost 4, with 9 bases in between. Germline lookup yields CDR1 DFQATT and CDR2 SNEGSKA (reference sequence). This CDR3 has 11 residues. The source of this sequence is a man aged 18 to 29 who had mild COVID-19 (a few samples of this study predate the infection). Cell type and time point are not known. The sequenced material came from PBMCs or a T cell subset sorted from them (not recorded which). This chain joins TRBV20-1 and TRBJ1-2; no clear D gene. CDR3 nucleotides: TGCAGTGCCCAGCCGGGCTATGGCTACACCTTC. Translated, it gives CSAQPGYGYTF.